Listed below are T cell receptor beta chains from one sample, sequenced in a study of T cell changes during pregnancy in multiple sclerosis. Here immunoSEQ multiplex PCR was the method, and the copy in TCRdb shows in-frame clones only, minus some. The sample has about 30,000 clones; roughly 90% are singletons. Specimen: peripheral blood, collected in the second trimester of pregnancy. The receptors here all came from a female donor in good health, enrolled as a control in a pregnancy study. The CDR3 runs from the conserved cysteine through the conserved F or W. A D gene is named only where the DNA matches it firmly. Rows may omit the clone size; those that give it use once, few, many or a size class.

j_gene | abundance | d_gene | v_gene | CDR3aa | CDR3nt
TRBJ1-2 | NA | NA | TRBV4-2 | CASGGGSNYGYTF | TGTGCCAGCGGTGGGGGGAGTAACTATGGCTACACCTTC
TRBJ2-2 | NA | NA | TRBV29-1 | CSVERENTGELFF | TGCAGCGTTGAAAGAGAGAACACCGGGGAGCTGTTTTTT
TRBJ2-3 | NA | NA | TRBV6-1 | CASSGTITSTDTQYF | TGTGCCAGCAGTGGGACTATAACTAGCACAGATACGCAGTATTTT
TRBJ2-1 | NA | TRBD1 | TRBV29-1 | CSVGLHWGQGANEQFF | TGCAGCGTTGGCCTACACTGGGGACAGGGGGCGAATGAGCAGTTCTTC
TRBJ1-1 | NA | NA | TRBV4-3 | CASSRAVNTEAFF | TGCGCCAGCAGCCGAGCCGTGAACACTGAAGCTTTCTTT
TRBJ1-3 | once | NA | TRBV9 | CASSATRNTIYF | TGTGCCAGCAGTGCGACAAGAAACACCATATATTTT
TRBJ2-7 | once | NA | TRBV6-5 | CASSYRERGSSYEQYF | TGTGCCAGCAGTTACCGGGAGCGCGGCAGCTCCTACGAGCAGTACTTC
TRBJ2-2 | NA | TRBD1 | TRBV5-1 | CASSLWGQGAGGELFF | TGCGCCAGCAGCCTTTGGGGACAGGGGGCCGGCGGGGAGCTGTTTTTT
TRBJ2-3 | NA | TRBD2 | TRBV14 | CASSQLPPPSGAPITDTQYF | TGTGCCAGCAGCCAACTCCCCCCCCCTAGCGGGGCGCCTATCACAGATACGCAGTATTTT
TRBJ2-2 | NA | TRBD1 | TRBV28 | CATIQDRGGTGELFF | TGTGCCACCATACAGGACAGGGGGGGCACCGGGGAGCTGTTTTTT
TRBJ2-3 | NA | NA | TRBV11-2 | CASSPGNAAAYF | TGTGCCAGCAGCCCCGGCAACGCGGCGGCGTATTTT
TRBJ2-2 | NA | TRBD2 | TRBV10-3 | CAISEGGTGLAGGENTGELFF | TGTGCCATCAGTGAGGGGGGAACGGGACTAGCGGGGGGCGAGAACACCGGGGAGCTGTTTTTT
TRBJ1-5 | NA | NA | TRBV25-1 | CASSESAVGQLFNQPQHF | TGTGCCAGCAGTGAAAGCGCCGTAGGACAGTTATTTAATCAGCCCCAGCATTTT
TRBJ1-1 | few | NA | TRBV16 | CASSQFGPGMNTEAFF | TGTGCCAGCAGCCAATTTGGACCCGGGATGAACACTGAAGCTTTCTTT
TRBJ2-6 | few | TRBD2 | TRBV13 | CASSLTGLAVSGANVLTF | TGTGCCAGCAGCTTGACGGGACTAGCGGTTTCTGGGGCCAACGTCCTGACTTTC
TRBJ2-1 | NA | NA | TRBV21-1 | CASSKVGGGDEQFF | TGTGCCAGCAGCAAAGTTGGCGGAGGGGATGAGCAGTTCTTC
TRBJ1-4 | NA | NA | TRBV6-5 | CASSLGRGDNEKLFF | TGTGCCAGCAGCTTGGGGAGGGGGGATAATGAAAAACTGTTTTTT
TRBJ2-7 | NA | NA | TRBV10-1 | CASRKGGEQYF | TGCGCCAGCAGGAAGGGAGGTGAGCAGTACTTC
TRBJ2-7 | NA | NA | TRBV6-6 | CASSWTWTDSYEQYF | TGTGCCAGCAGTTGGACCTGGACAGACTCCTACGAGCAGTACTTC
TRBJ2-5 | NA | NA | TRBV6-1 | CASRSGGETQYF | TGTGCCAGCAGGTCTGGGGGGGAGACCCAGTACTTC
TRBJ1-1 | NA | NA | TRBV2 | CASSADTNTEAFF | TGTGCCAGCAGTGCGGACACGAACACTGAAGCTTTCTTT
TRBJ1-2 | NA | TRBD1 | TRBV4-1 | CASSQRRTGGEYGYTF | TGCGCCAGCAGCCAACGAAGGACAGGAGGGGAGTATGGCTACACCTTC
TRBJ2-5 | NA | TRBD1 | TRBV5-1 | CASSGTGGLETQYF | TGCGCCAGCAGCGGGACAGGGGGCTTGGAGACCCAGTACTTC
TRBJ1-1 | NA | TRBD1 | TRBV7-9 | CASSLETGGRTEAFF | TGTGCCAGCAGCTTAGAAACAGGGGGGAGGACTGAAGCTTTCTTT
TRBJ2-5 | NA | NA | TRBV19 | CASNRAADLQETQYF | TGTGCCAGTAATAGGGCAGCGGATTTACAAGAGACCCAGTACTTC
TRBJ2-7 | NA | TRBD1 | TRBV7-2 | CASSQRQGYSQYF | TGTGCCAGCAGCCAAAGACAGGGTTATTCACAGTACTTC
TRBJ2-2 | NA | NA | TRBV9 | CASSFAGGELFF | TGTGCCAGCAGCTTTGCGGGTGGGGAGCTGTTTTTT
TRBJ2-3 | NA | TRBD2 | TRBV9 | CASSPGASGDTQYF | TGTGCCAGCAGCCCTGGGGCTAGCGGGGATACGCAGTATTTT
TRBJ2-5 | NA | NA | TRBV4-1 | CASSQDQGKTQYF | TGCGCCAGCAGCCAAGACCAGGGAAAGACCCAGTACTTC
TRBJ2-1 | NA | NA | TRBV2 | CASSVSQGSYNEQFF | TGTGCCAGCAGTGTATCACAGGGTAGCTACAATGAGCAGTTCTTC
TRBJ1-6 | NA | NA | TRBV11-2 | CASSLNPRADSPLHF | TGTGCCAGCAGCTTAAATCCGAGGGCCGATTCACCCCTCCACTTT
TRBJ1-2 | once | TRBD1 | TRBV11-1 | CASSMTGGGYGYTF | TGTGCCAGCAGCATGACAGGGGGCGGCTATGGCTACACCTTC
TRBJ2-7 | NA | NA | TRBV1 | CTSPGGTVYEQYF | TGCACCAGCCCTGGGGGGACCGTCTACGAGCAGTACTTC
TRBJ2-6 | NA | NA | TRBV5-1 | CASNPSGGGVAPLPLVGNVLTF | TGCGCCAGCAACCCTTCGGGTGGAGGGGTCGCACCCCTCCCTCTGGTGGGCAACGTCCTGACTTTC
TRBJ2-7 | NA | TRBD2 | TRBV5-6 | CASSLRGLANEQYF | TGTGCCAGCAGCTTGAGGGGACTAGCTAACGAGCAGTACTTC
TRBJ2-1 | NA | TRBD2 | TRBV2 | CASSVSGSGNEQFF | TGTGCCAGCAGTGTTAGCGGGAGCGGGAATGAGCAGTTCTTC
TRBJ2-7 | NA | TRBD2 | TRBV4-1 | CASSQESGSGAILSYEQYF | TGCGCCAGCAGCCAAGAAAGCGGTAGCGGGGCGATCCTGAGCTACGAGCAGTACTTC
TRBJ1-4 | once | NA | TRBV21-1 | CASSAGAVPGQGNEKLFF | TGTGCCAGCAGCGCAGGGGCGGTCCCGGGACAGGGGAATGAAAAACTGTTTTTT
TRBJ1-4 | NA | NA | TRBV9 | CASSLQEGYEKLFF | TGTGCCAGCAGCTTGCAGGAGGGTTATGAAAAACTGTTTTTT
TRBJ2-7 | NA | NA | TRBV6-1 | CASSAIRTTTEQYF | TGTGCCAGCAGTGCTATCAGGACAACCACCGAGCAGTACTTC
TRBJ2-2 | NA | TRBD2 | TRBV27 | CASSLLAGPNTGELFF | TGTGCCAGCAGTTTATTAGCGGGGCCGAACACCGGGGAGCTGTTTTTT
TRBJ1-1 | NA | TRBD1 | TRBV19 | CASSILRRNSDRAKTEAFF | TGTGCCAGTAGTATACTCCGGCGTAATTCCGACAGGGCCAAAACTGAAGCTTTCTTT
TRBJ2-3 | once | TRBD1 | TRBV27 | CATAGGQATDTQYF | TGTGCCACCGCCGGGGGACAGGCGACAGATACGCAGTATTTT
TRBJ2-7 | NA | NA | TRBV2 | CASSGLRRGVVRVEQYF | TGTGCCAGCAGTGGACTCCGCCGGGGAGTGGTCCGCGTCGAGCAGTACTTC